The 28 T cell receptor beta chains below come from one sample, sequenced in a study of blood T cell repertoires in COVID-19. TCRdb keeps only in-frame clones here, not all; method: immunoSEQ multiplex PCR. The sample has 260,000 or so clones; around 85% are singletons. Input material: PBMCs or T cells enriched from blood (not recorded which). The receptors come from a woman aged 50 to 65 who had recovered from COVID-19.

The chain has TRBV9 and TRBJ2-1; possibly TRBD2 for D (6 bases). V was trimmed by 0 bases and J by 4 bases, leaving 14 bases between them. The CDR3 is 16 residues long. Germline lookup yields CDR1 SGDLS and CDR2 YYNGEE. The CDR3 loop is CASSVAVGLGYNEQFF. CDR3 in DNA: TGTGCCAGCAGCGTAGCTGTGGGACTCGGTTACAATGAGCAGTTCTTC.

In its sample, this clone was seen once. The V gene is TRBV19, the J gene TRBJ2-7; 9 bases line up with TRBD1. The CDR3 contains 13 residues. Germline V gives CDR1 LNHDA, CDR2 SQIVND (reference sequence). Unmatched junction bases numbered 6, after V lost 6 bases and J lost 6 bases. The CDR3 DNA sequence: TGTGCCAGTAGCTCCGGGACAGGGAGCGAGCAGTACTTC. Translation: CASSSGTGSEQYF.

This clone showed up just once. The V call is TRBV30, the J call TRBJ1-6; D is ambiguous. V lost 1 base and J lost 7, with 14 bases in between. Germline CDR1 and CDR2: GTSNPN and SVGIG (reference sequence). The CDR3 contains 15 residues. CDR3 DNA sequence: TGTGCCTGGAGTGGGTCAGAAGGGAGAAATTCACCCCTCCACTTT. As protein: CAWSGSEGRNSPLHF.

The J gene is TRBJ2-5, the V gene TRBV5-4; the match to TRBD2 covers 12 bases. Germline CDR1 and CDR2: SGHNT and YYREEE (reference sequence). V shed 1 base, J shed 7 bases, and the junction held 11 bases outside the gene matches. The CDR3 is 17 amino acids. The CDR3 reads CASSLSSGGVWSRTQYF. DNA of the CDR3: TGTGCCAGCAGCTTGTCTAGCGGGGGGGTCTGGTCTCGGACCCAGTACTTC.

The chain couples TRBV10-2 to TRBJ2-3; 10 bases map to TRBD2. The CDR3 extends over 16 amino acids. In germline, CDR1 is WSHSY, CDR2 SAAADI. V lost 4 bases to trimming and J lost 4 bases; unmatched junction nucleotides: 8. The CDR3 reads CASSGASGSVSDTQYF. The CDR3 DNA is TGCGCCAGCAGTGGGGCTAGCGGGAGTGTCTCAGATACGCAGTATTTT.

This sequence joins TRBV11-3 and TRBJ2-1; D call uncertain. Germline V gene lookup returns CDR1 SGHNT and CDR2 YENEEA. This CDR3 region has 15 residues. V was cut by 1 base and J by 0 bases, with 7 bases left in between. CDR3 sequence (DNA): TGTGCCAGCAGCTTAGGAGCTAGCTCCTACAATGAGCAGTTCTTC. This translates into CASSLGASSYNEQFF.

The CDR3 bases are TGTGCCAGCTCCTCGCTCCCAGGGGCCAATCAGCCCCAGCATTTT. Its protein product is CASSSLPGANQPQHF. V gene TRBV18 combines with J gene TRBJ1-5; D is perhaps TRBD1 (6 bases). The CDR3 covers 15 residues. Trimming shortened V by 6 bases and J by 3 bases, and 15 bases separated the two germline ends. Germline lookup yields CDR1 KGHSH and CDR2 LQKENI.

The V call is TRBV11-2, the J call TRBJ2-1; 9 bases align to TRBD2. The CDR3 sequence is 15 residues long. J lost 10 bases, V lost 1 base, and 8 bases had no gene match. Germline lookup yields CDR1 SGHAT and CDR2 FQNNGV. CDR3 protein: CASSLGGRVEYEQFF. CDR3 DNA: TGTGCCAGCAGCTTAGGCGGGAGGGTCGAGTACGAGCAGTTCTTC.

V usage is TRBV2 and J usage is TRBJ2-3, with a tentative D call TRBD2 (6 bases). Germline CDR1 is SNHLY and CDR2 is FYNNEI. This CDR3 contains 11 residues. Trimming left V 3 bases short and J 10 bases short, with 8 bases between. Here the CDR3 reads CASSDRGSQYF. The CDR3 nucleotides are TGTGCCAGCAGTGATCGGGGGTCGCAGTATTTT.

V is TRBV7-3 and J is TRBJ1-3; D gene unclear. Germline V gives CDR1 SGHTA, CDR2 FQGTGA. Trimming took 0 bases from V and 1 from J, leaving 4 bases between them. There are 14 residues in the CDR3. CDR3 sequence (DNA): TGTGCCAGCAGCTTAACCGGGTCTGGAAACACCATATATTTT. Protein product: CASSLTGSGNTIYF.

The chain recombines TRBV20-1 with TRBJ2-7; 7 bases are shared with TRBD1. V dropped 3 bases and J dropped 4; count of bases not matched to a gene: 15. The CDR3 sequence is 16 residues long. CDR1 and CDR2 (germline): DFQATT, SNEGSKA (reference sequence). The CDR3 DNA reads as TGCAGTGCTAGTTGGGACAGCGGACCTTCCAGGTACGAGCAGTACTTC. Translation: CSASWDSGPSRYEQYF.

The V and J genes are TRBV27 and TRBJ2-3, with 7 bases that match TRBD1. The CDR3 is 16 amino acids. J gave up 6 bases and V 6 bases, and 15 bases lay outside the gene matches. CDR1 is MNHEY and CDR2 is SMNVEV in the germline V gene (reference sequence). The CDR3 protein is CASRALRQGSRDTQYF. Here the CDR3 DNA reads TGTGCCAGCAGGGCGCTCCGACAGGGTAGTCGGGATACGCAGTATTTT.

The chain combines TRBV5-6 with TRBJ1-5, with unresolved D. Germline CDR1 SGHDT, CDR2 YYEEEE. Trimming stripped 5 bases from V and 6 bases from J, with 18 bases between. CDR3 size: 15 residues. The CDR3 region is CASSLLGSSSQPQHF. The CDR3 bases are TGTGCCAGCAGTCTCCTGGGGAGCTCCAGTCAGCCCCAGCATTTT. The complete variable domain, with remaining parts taken from reference TRBV5-6 and TRBJ1-5, reads DAGVTQSPTHLIKTRGQQVTLRCSPKSGHDTVSWYQQALGQGPQFIFQYYEEEERQRGNFPDRFSGHQFPNYSSELNVNALLLGDSALYLCASSLLGSSSQPQHFGDGTRLSIL.

V and J are TRBV28 and TRBJ1-5; 7 bases are shared with TRBD1. This CDR3 is 16 amino acids long. Germline-derived CDR1 and CDR2 are MDHEN and SYDVKM. The V and J ends lost 8 bases and 1 base, in that order; junction bases with no gene match: 11. The CDR3: CASQPDREWSNQPQHF. DNA of the CDR3: TGTGCCAGCCAACCAGACAGGGAATGGAGCAATCAGCCCCAGCATTTT.

The chain employs TRBV20-1 and TRBJ1-4, with D tentatively TRBD1 (5 bases). Germline V lookup: CDR1 DFQATT, CDR2 SNEGSKA (reference sequence). Trimming removed 3 bases at V and 7 bases at J, with 18 bases between. This CDR3 has 15 amino acids. CDR3 coding DNA: TGCAGTGCTAGTCCTCCATGGGGCAGGCGTGAAAAACTGTTTTTT. Its translation: CSASPPWGRREKLFF.

V is TRBV19 and J is TRBJ1-4, with a tentative D call TRBD1 (5 bases). Germline V gives CDR1 LNHDA, CDR2 SQIVND (reference sequence). CDR3 size: 17 residues. V gave up 7 bases and J gave up 1 base, with 19 bases separating them. The CDR3 coding sequence is TGTGCCAGTACCCCCCCTCGTTGGGGGGGAACTAATGAAAAACTGTTTTTT. Protein product: CASTPPRWGGTNEKLFF.

This clone was detected once. The J gene is TRBJ2-7, the V gene TRBV5-6, with D perhaps matching TRBD1 (6 bases). The CDR3 is 14 residues long. The germline V and J ends were trimmed by 3 bases and 9 bases, with 19 bases remaining between them. The V gene's germline CDR1 is SGHDT and CDR2 YYEEEE. In DNA, the CDR3 is TGTGCCAGCAGCTACCTGGACAGAGTCTCTAGGCAGTACTTC. Its translation: CASSYLDRVSRQYF. Supplemented by reference TRBV5-6 and TRBJ2-7, the full variable domain reads DAGVTQSPTHLIKTRGQQVTLRCSPKSGHDTVSWYQQALGQGPQFIFQYYEEEERQRGNFPDRFSGHQFPNYSSELNVNALLLGDSALYLCASSYLDRVSRQYFGPGTRLTVT.

In its sample, this clone was seen once. The chain employs TRBV25-1 and TRBJ2-5; no clear D gene. The CDR3 has 14 residues. The V and J ends lost 1 base and 5 bases respectively, with 11 bases between them. Germline loops: CDR1 MGHDK, CDR2 SYGVNS. CDR3 DNA: TGTGCCAGCAGTGAATTGGGCCCCTCGGAGACCCAGTACTTC. Translated, it gives CASSELGPSETQYF.

V gene TRBV7-6 combines with J gene TRBJ2-1; 7 bases are shared with TRBD1. The ends lost 6 bases at V and 0 bases at J; junction bases unmatched: 5. Germline loops: CDR1 SGHVS, CDR2 FNYEAQ. The CDR3 has 15 residues. Here the CDR3 reads CASSATGSSYNEQFF. The CDR3 DNA reads TGTGCCAGCAGTGCGACAGGGAGCTCCTACAATGAGCAGTTCTTC.

This chain connects TRBV9 to TRBJ2-3, with 7 bases aligning to TRBD2. The CDR3 consists of 16 residues. V lost 0 bases and J lost 0; bases outside the gene matches: 4. Germline V gene lookup returns CDR1 SGDLS and CDR2 YYNGEE. The CDR3 DNA reads as TGTGCCAGCAGCGTAGTAGCGGGTCCTAGCACAGATACGCAGTATTTT. Its protein product is CASSVVAGPSTDTQYF.

This rearrangement joins TRBV5-4 to TRBJ1-2; 8 positions agree with TRBD1. The trim removed 0 bases at V and 0 bases at J, leaving 1 base unmatched. The CDR3 extends over 15 amino acids. Germline V gives CDR1 SGHNT, CDR2 YYREEE (reference sequence). The CDR3 nucleotides read TGTGCCAGCAGCTTGGGGGACAGGCCTAACTATGGCTACACCTTC. Residues: CASSLGDRPNYGYTF.

V and J are TRBV5-1 and TRBJ2-4, with D possibly being TRBD1 (6 bases). The CDR3 has 16 residues. V lost 2 bases and J lost 2, with 14 bases in between. Per the germline V gene, CDR1 is SGHRS and CDR2 is YFSETQ. This CDR3 reads CASSFSRDTTKNIQYF. DNA of the CDR3: TGCGCCAGCAGCTTCTCCCGGGACACAACCAAAAACATTCAGTACTTC.

The chain employs TRBV7-2 and TRBJ1-1; no definite D call. V was trimmed by 5 bases and J by 0 bases, leaving 13 bases between them. The germline gives CDR1 SGHTA, CDR2 FQGNSA. The CDR3 is 15 amino acids. CDR3 sequence reads: CASSRIGGVNTEAFF. The CDR3, as DNA: TGTGCCAGCAGCAGGATAGGCGGAGTGAACACTGAAGCTTTCTTT.

The V call is TRBV21-1, the J call TRBJ2-3; the tabulated D call, TRBD2, remains unverified against the DNA. TRBV21-1 is given as a pseudogene. The CDR3 is 12 amino acids. As DNA, the CDR3 is TGTGCCAGCAGCCTTAGAACAGATACGCAGTATTTT. It codes for CASSLRTDTQYF.

The rearrangement joins TRBV4-1 to TRBJ2-3; 8 nucleotides align to TRBD2. The trim removed 2 bases at V and 2 bases at J, leaving 6 bases unmatched. There are 16 residues in the CDR3. Germline CDR1 is MGHRA and CDR2 is YSYEKL. The CDR3 is CASSQSSGSFTDTQYF. The CDR3 bases are TGCGCCAGCAGCCAATCGAGCGGGAGTTTCACAGATACGCAGTATTTT.

CDR3 sequence: CASSGYRTDTQYF. The CDR3 DNA follows: TGTGCCAGCAGTGGCTACAGAACAGATACGCAGTATTTT. V and J are TRBV7-9 and TRBJ2-3; the D is unclear. The CDR3 has 13 residues. From germline, CDR1 is SEHNR and CDR2 FQNEAQ (reference sequence). V was pared by 6 bases and J by 3 bases, with 10 bases between.

The chain joins TRBV15 to TRBJ2-2, with 8 bases identical to TRBD1. The J segment lost 8 bases and the V segment lost 3 bases, leaving 8 bases of the junction unmatched. The CDR3 is 15 residues long. Germline loops: CDR1 LNHNV, CDR2 YYDKDF (reference sequence). CDR3 bases: TGTGCCACCAGCAGGGCAAGACAGGGGAGAGGGGAGCTGTTTTTT. It is translated as CATSRARQGRGELFF.

This clone was detected once. V and J are TRBV19 and TRBJ2-7; D is perhaps TRBD1 (5 bases). The CDR3 length is 15 residues. Germline V gene lookup returns CDR1 LNHDA and CDR2 SQIVND (reference sequence). Trimming cost V 3 bases and J 3 bases, with 15 bases left between them. In DNA, the CDR3 is TGTGCCAGTAGTATGACAGCCGGGCAGGGCTACGAGCAGTACTTC. As protein: CASSMTAGQGYEQYF.